These 14 T cell receptor beta chains originate from one sample sequenced in a study of cytotoxic CD8 clonotypes in ibrutinib-treated CLL. The method was immunoSEQ multiplex PCR; TCRdb's version includes in-frame clones alone and lacks a portion of them. The sample has around 310,000 clones, more than 65% seen once; the top ten hold over 6.5%. The input for sequencing was PBMCs, taken before ibrutinib treatment. These receptors all come from a human donor with chronic lymphocytic leukemia.

This clone came up a few times. This chain joins TRBV7-7 and TRBJ2-2, with D possibly called TRBD1 or TRBD2 (6 bases each). Germline CDR1 SSHAT, CDR2 FNYEAQ (reference sequence). The CDR3 totals 13 residues. The CDR3 protein is CASGTGFTGELFF. CDR3 sequence (DNA): TGTGCTAGCGGTACAGGGTTCACCGGGGAGCTGTTTTTT.

The chain uses TRBV5-6 and TRBJ1-2; possibly TRBD1 for D (5 bases). The CDR3 length is 14 residues. V was trimmed by 0 bases and J by 3 bases, leaving 9 bases between them. Germline loops: CDR1 SGHDT, CDR2 YYEEEE. The CDR3 protein is CASSLVRVDYGYTF. The CDR3 nucleotides are TGTGCCAGCAGCTTGGTCAGGGTAGACTATGGCTACACCTTC.

In DNA form, the CDR3 reads TGTGCCAGCAGCCCATCCTTAAGGGGAGCGAGCACCGGGGAGCTGTTTTTT. Encoded protein: CASSPSLRGASTGELFF. The chain uses TRBV9 and TRBJ2-2, with D perhaps matching TRBD1 or TRBD2 (5 bases each). The CDR3 has 17 amino acids. V lost 4 bases and J 4 bases, leaving 20 bases between the germline ends. Germline values: CDR1 SGDLS, CDR2 YYNGEE.

The chain couples TRBV29-1 to TRBJ2-7; TRBD1 matches 10 bases. With V trimmed by 4 bases and J by 5 bases, 5 bases remained unmatched. CDR3 size: 13 residues. The germline gives CDR1 SQVTM, CDR2 ANQGSEA. CDR3: CSVAVTGGDEQYF. DNA for the CDR3: TGCAGCGTTGCAGTGACAGGGGGCGACGAGCAGTACTTC.

This sequence joins TRBV4-3 and TRBJ2-1; the match to TRBD1 covers 8 bases. CDR1 and CDR2 (germline): LGHNA, YSLEER. The junction had 12 bases not matched to a gene; V was cut back by 4 bases and J by 7 bases. The CDR3 has 16 amino acids. CDR3 sequence: CASSPTPSRGLNEQFF. The CDR3, as DNA: TGCGCCAGCAGCCCTACCCCCAGCAGGGGGCTAAATGAGCAGTTCTTC.

This clone was seen just once. The genes are TRBV14 and TRBJ2-1, with 8 bases matching TRBD2. The CDR3 has 17 amino acids. V lost 1 base and J lost 3; bases outside the gene matches: 8. Germline CDR1 is SGHDN and CDR2 is FVKESK. In DNA, the CDR3 is TGTGCCAGCAGCCAAGGGTCAGCGGGAGCTGGCTACAATGAGCAGTTCTTC. Its protein is CASSQGSAGAGYNEQFF. Using reference TRBV14 and TRBJ2-1 for the parts outside the CDR3, the full variable domain is EAGVTQFPSHSVIEKGQTVTLRCDPISGHDNLYWYRRVMGKEIKFLLHFVKESKQDESGMPNNRFLAERTGGTYSTLKVQPAELEDSGVYFCASSQGSAGAGYNEQFFGPGTRLTVL.

The chain links TRBV6-5 to TRBJ2-7; D is possibly TRBD1 (6 bases). Germline V gene data show CDR1 as MNHEY and CDR2 as SVGAGI. Trimming stripped 7 bases from V and 0 bases from J, with 13 bases between. This CDR3 is built from 14 residues. Here the CDR3 reads CASTPGTYSYEQYF. CDR3 nucleotide sequence: TGTGCCAGCACCCCCGGGACATACTCCTACGAGCAGTACTTC.

The V and J genes are TRBV4-1 and TRBJ2-7; 11 nucleotides align to TRBD2. The germline V gene has CDR1 MGHRA and CDR2 YSYEKL. The CDR3 runs to 17 residues. After removal of 1 base from V and 5 bases from J, the junction contained 10 bases not matched to a gene. CDR3 nucleotide sequence: TGCGCCAGCAGCCAAGGTCAACTAGCGGGAGTCTTCCACGAGCAGTACTTC. Encoded protein: CASSQGQLAGVFHEQYF.

The chain employs TRBV18 and TRBJ2-3; no reliable D call. There are 14 residues in the CDR3. CDR1 and CDR2 (germline): KGHSH, LQKENI. V was trimmed by 3 bases and J by 5 bases, leaving 12 bases between them. CDR3 nucleotide sequence: TGTGCCAGCTCACCGGCTAGTCTTAGAGATACGCAGTATTTT. Residues: CASSPASLRDTQYF.

The chain links TRBV19 to TRBJ2-7; 9 bases fit TRBD1. Germline loops: CDR1 LNHDA, CDR2 SQIVND (reference sequence). J was trimmed by 6 bases and V by 3 bases; bases with no gene match: 9. The CDR3 sequence is 15 residues long. The CDR3 bases are TGTGCCAGTAGTATGAGAGCCGGACAGGGGAGCGAGCAGTACTTC. Its translation: CASSMRAGQGSEQYF. The complete variable domain, with remaining parts taken from reference TRBV19 and TRBJ2-7, reads DGGITQSPKYLFRKEGQNVTLSCEQNLNHDAMYWYRQDPGQGLRLIYYSQIVNDFQKGDIAEGYSVSREKKESFPLTVTSAQKNPTAFYLCASSMRAGQGSEQYFGPGTRLTVT.

This clone was found once. The chain recombines TRBV7-2 with TRBJ1-2; no reliable D call. CDR3 length equals 17 residues. Germline CDR1 SGHTA, CDR2 FQGNSA. Deletions cut 5 bases from V and 4 bases from J, with 23 bases between. The CDR3 coding sequence is TGTGCCAGCAGCACTCAATCCCTCATGTCCTACGGCTATGGCTACACCTTC. Protein sequence: CASSTQSLMSYGYGYTF.

This chain joins TRBV10-3 and TRBJ2-1; unclear D gene. V lost 11 bases and J 0 bases, leaving 11 bases between the germline ends. The CDR3 has 13 amino acids. From germline, CDR1 is ENHRY and CDR2 SYGVKD. For the CDR3, the DNA is TGTGCCGCGACCGATAGCTCCTACAATGAGCAGTTCTTC. Amino acid sequence: CAATDSSYNEQFF.

V gene TRBV7-8 combines with J gene TRBJ2-5, with 7 bases that match TRBD1. V was clipped by 2 bases and J by 2 bases; unmatched bases: 5. This CDR3 spans 15 amino acids. Germline CDR1 is SGHVS and CDR2 is FQNEAQ. CDR3 coding DNA: TGTGCCAGCAGCTTAACCGGGACAGCTCAAGAGACCCAGTACTTC. Translation gives CASSLTGTAQETQYF.

The sample holds a few counts of this clone. The rearrangement uses TRBV4-3 and TRBJ1-3, with D unresolved. There are 15 residues in the CDR3. Per germline, CDR1 LGHNA and CDR2 YSLEER. Deletions cut 0 bases from V and 1 base from J, with 7 bases between. The CDR3 protein is CASSQESWSGNTIYF. CDR3 nucleotides: TGCGCCAGCAGCCAAGAAAGTTGGTCTGGAAACACCATATATTTT.